One sample yielded the 9 T cell receptor beta chains listed below, sequenced in a study of identical twins. From the 5' RACE reads, TCRdb called clonotypes with MiXCR, one entry per CDR3 protein. The sample consists of about 240,000 distinct CDR3 sequences, about 10% of them appearing once. The sequencing sample was made of memory T cells sorted from blood. The receptors originated from a man aged 50 to 59 in good health.

This clonotype was counted at least ten times. The rearrangement uses TRBV10-3 and TRBJ2-7; D unresolved. Germline V gives CDR1 ENHRY, CDR2 SYGVKD. V lost 3 bases and J lost 3, with 9 bases in between. This CDR3 is built from 13 residues. This CDR3 reads CAISEQTYYEQYF. CDR3 bases: TGTGCCATCAGTGAACAGACATACTACGAGCAGTACTTC.

Ten or more counts support this clonotype. V is TRBV4-2 and J is TRBJ2-7; a possible D gene is TRBD1 (6 bases). With 0 bases removed from V and 5 bases from J, the gap between germline ends came to 11 bases. The germline CDR1 and CDR2 sequences are LGHNA and YNFKEQ. This CDR3 has 14 residues. The CDR3 DNA reads TGTGCCAGCAGCCAAGAACAGGGCTTCGACGAGCAGTACTTC. Encoded protein: CASSQEQGFDEQYF.

This clonotype was counted only a few times. The chain employs TRBV27 and TRBJ2-2, with 9 bases matching TRBD2. CDR3 length: 15 residues. With V trimmed by 6 bases and J by 5 bases, 7 bases remained unmatched. In germline, CDR1 is MNHEY, CDR2 SMNVEV (reference sequence). In DNA form, the CDR3 reads TGTGCCAGCAGCTTTCTAGCGGGACCTACCGGGGAGCTGTTTTTT. This codes for CASSFLAGPTGELFF.

The chain uses TRBV10-3 and TRBJ1-2; tentative D call: TRBD1 (5 bases). The length of the CDR3 is 13 residues. Germline CDR1 and CDR2: ENHRY and SYGVKD. V gave up 2 bases and J gave up 1 base, with 5 bases separating them. The CDR3 reads CAISEDSNYGYTF. The CDR3 DNA is TGTGCCATCAGTGAGGACAGTAACTATGGCTACACCTTC.

About this clonotype: This may arise from a read error, as a much more abundant clone is one base away. This chain links TRBV5-1 with TRBJ2-7; a possible D gene is TRBD1 (8 bases). Per germline, CDR1 SGHRS and CDR2 YFSETQ. CDR3 length equals 13 residues. The CDR3 region is CASRQGGNYERYF. The CDR3 bases are TGCGCCAGCAGACAGGGGGGGAACTACGAGCGGTACTTC.

This clonotype has more than one count but fewer than ten. The chain employs TRBV28 and TRBJ2-3, with a possible D match to TRBD1 (6 bases). The CDR3 contains 14 residues. V lost 4 bases and J 2 bases, leaving 10 bases between the germline ends. CDR1 MDHEN and CDR2 SYDVKM come from the germline V gene. The CDR3 loop reads CASSSGGHTDTQYF. CDR3 DNA sequence: TGTGCCAGCAGTTCTGGGGGCCACACAGATACGCAGTATTTT.

The chain carries TRBV7-2 and TRBJ1-2, with 8 bases aligning to TRBD1. Trimming removed 1 base from V and 8 bases from J; junction bases left unmatched: 3. The germline gives CDR1 SGHTA, CDR2 FQGNSA. The CDR3 contains 13 residues. DNA for the CDR3: TGTGCCAGCAGCTTAGACAGGGGGGTCGGCTACACCTTC. Its protein is CASSLDRGVGYTF.

This clonotype was counted ten times or more. V gene TRBV6-2 or TRBV6-3 combines with J gene TRBJ2-3; D is perhaps TRBD2 (5 bases). Trimming removed 7 bases from V and 0 bases from J, with 14 bases in between. The germline CDR1 and CDR2 sequences are MNHEY and SVGEGT. This CDR3 comprises 15 residues. The CDR3 DNA reads TGTGCCAGCACCCAGCGGCAGACCAGCACAGATACGCAGTATTTT. This codes for CASTQRQTSTDTQYF.

This clonotype was seen many times. V usage is TRBV29-1 and J usage is TRBJ2-7, with D perhaps TRBD2 (5 bases). V gave up 5 bases and J gave up 7 bases, with 18 bases separating them. CDR1 SQVTM and CDR2 ANQGSEA come from the germline V gene. The CDR3 runs 13 residues. The CDR3 sequence is CSVRPGTKREQYF. In DNA form, the CDR3 reads TGCAGCGTTCGACCGGGAACCAAGAGGGAGCAGTACTTC.